This TCR beta chain was documented in a study of CD8 T cells in ankylosing spondylitis. Study-level results: Roughly eight highly homologous variants made up a TCR beta motif that seemed to typify ankylosing spondylitis blood.

Quantitative 5'-RACE with molecular barcodes was used to make the TCR beta libraries. TCRdb reprocessed the 5' RACE reads via MiXCR and lists one record per CDR3 protein. The sample records over 600,000 distinct CDR3 sequences, roughly 19% being singletons. This CDR3 comprises 16 residues. As regards this clonotype: Its specificity is not known.

Specimen: blood, either unsorted or a sorted T cell fraction (not recorded which). This sequence was found in a male donor with ankylosing spondylitis. The V gene is TRBV21-1, the J gene TRBJ1-2; the D segment call TRBD1 is taken from the table without a DNA check. TRBV21-1 is a pseudogene segment. The CDR3 loop is CASSKAVDRQNYGYTF. The DNA of the CDR3 is TGTGCCAGCAGCAAAGCAGTTGACAGACAGAACTATGGCTACACCTTC.